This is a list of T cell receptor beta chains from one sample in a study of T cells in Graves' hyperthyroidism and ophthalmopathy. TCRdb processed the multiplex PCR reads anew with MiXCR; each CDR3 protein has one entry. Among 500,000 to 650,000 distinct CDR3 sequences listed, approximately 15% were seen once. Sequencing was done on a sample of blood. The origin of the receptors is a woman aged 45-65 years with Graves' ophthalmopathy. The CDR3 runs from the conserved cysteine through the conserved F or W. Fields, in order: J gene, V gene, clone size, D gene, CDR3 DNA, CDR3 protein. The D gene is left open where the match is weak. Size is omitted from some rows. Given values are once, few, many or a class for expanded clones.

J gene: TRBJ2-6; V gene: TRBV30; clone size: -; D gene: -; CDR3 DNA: TGTGCCTGGACTTCTGGGGCCAACGTCCTGACTTTC; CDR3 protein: CAWTSGANVLTF
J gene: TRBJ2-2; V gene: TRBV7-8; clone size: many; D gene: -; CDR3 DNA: TGTGCCAGCAGCTCTCAGGGTAACACCGGGGAGCTGTTTTTT; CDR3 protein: CASSSQGNTGELFF
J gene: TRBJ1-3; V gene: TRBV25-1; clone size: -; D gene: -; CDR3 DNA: TGTGCCAGCAGTCACTGGACAGCTGGAAACACCATATATTTT; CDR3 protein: CASSHWTAGNTIYF
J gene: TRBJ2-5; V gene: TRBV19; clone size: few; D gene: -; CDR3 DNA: TGTGCCAGTAGTATCTTCGGGAACACAGAGACCCAGTACTTC; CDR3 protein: CASSIFGNTETQYF
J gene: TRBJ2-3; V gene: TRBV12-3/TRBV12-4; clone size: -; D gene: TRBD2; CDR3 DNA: TGTGCCAGCAGTGGGTCTCTGGCGGGAGGGCCCGGTACGCAGTATTTT; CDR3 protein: CASSGSLAGGPGTQYF
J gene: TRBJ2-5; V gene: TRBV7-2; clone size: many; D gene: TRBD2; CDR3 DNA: TGTGCCAGCAGCCTCTATGGACTAGACCAAGAGACCCAGTACTTC; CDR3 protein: CASSLYGLDQETQYF
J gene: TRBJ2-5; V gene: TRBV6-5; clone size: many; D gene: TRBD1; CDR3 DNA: TGTGCCAGCAGTTACTCCCCAGCGACAGGGGGAGAGACCCAGTACTTC; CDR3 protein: CASSYSPATGGETQYF
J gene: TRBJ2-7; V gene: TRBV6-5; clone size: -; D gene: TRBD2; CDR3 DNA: TGTGCCAGCAGTTACTTGGGCGGTGGGACTAGCGCCTCCTACGAGCAGTACTTC; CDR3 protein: CASSYLGGGTSASYEQYF
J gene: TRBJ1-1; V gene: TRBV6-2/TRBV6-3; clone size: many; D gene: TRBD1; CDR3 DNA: TGTGCCAGCAGTTCCTACAGAAACCTGGACAGGACCACTGAAGCTTTCTTT; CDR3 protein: CASSSYRNLDRTTEAFF
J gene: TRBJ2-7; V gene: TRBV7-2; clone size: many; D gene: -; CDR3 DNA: TGTGCCAGCAGCTTAGCGTCGGGACTTATCTACGAGCAGTACTTC; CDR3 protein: CASSLASGLIYEQYF
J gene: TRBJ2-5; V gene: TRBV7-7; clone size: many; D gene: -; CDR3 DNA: TGTGCTAGCAGCTTAAATACTCCGAGCGGGCAAGAGACCCAGTACTTC; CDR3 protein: CASSLNTPSGQETQYF
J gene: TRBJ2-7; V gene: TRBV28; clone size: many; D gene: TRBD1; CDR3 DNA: TGTGCCAGCAGTTCTCCCCGATGGACAGGGAGCGAGCAGTACTTC; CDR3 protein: CASSSPRWTGSEQYF
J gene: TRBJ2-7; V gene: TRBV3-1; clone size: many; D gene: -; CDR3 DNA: TGTGCCAGCAGCCAAGGTGGGAAGTACGAGCAGTACTTC; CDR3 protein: CASSQGGKYEQYF
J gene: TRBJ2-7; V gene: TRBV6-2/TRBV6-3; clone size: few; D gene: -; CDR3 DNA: TGTGCCAGCGGTTACAGGACCCCTTTGGCTAGCGACTTGGAGCAGTACTTC; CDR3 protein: CASGYRTPLASDLEQYF
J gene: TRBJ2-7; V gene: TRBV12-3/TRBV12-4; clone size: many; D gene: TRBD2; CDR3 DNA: TGTGCCAGCAGTTTAAGCTCAGCGGGAGCCTACGAGCAGTACTTC; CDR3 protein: CASSLSSAGAYEQYF
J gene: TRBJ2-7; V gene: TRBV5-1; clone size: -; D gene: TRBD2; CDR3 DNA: TGCGCCAGCAGCGGAACCGGGACTAGCAGGTACGAGCAGTACTTC; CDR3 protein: CASSGTGTSRYEQYF
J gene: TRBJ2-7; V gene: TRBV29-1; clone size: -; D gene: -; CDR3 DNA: TGCAGCGTCGGAGGGGCAGGGGGGTACGAGCAGTACTTC; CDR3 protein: CSVGGAGGYEQYF
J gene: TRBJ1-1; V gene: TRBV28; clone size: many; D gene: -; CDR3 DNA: TGTGCCAGCAGACCAGGACAGCAGAACACTGAAGCTTTCTTT; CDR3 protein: CASRPGQQNTEAFF
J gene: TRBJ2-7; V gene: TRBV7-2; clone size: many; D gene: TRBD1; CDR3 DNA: TGTGCCAGCAGCTTTTTCGGGACAGGGGGCTACGAGCAGTACTTC; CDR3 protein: CASSFFGTGGYEQYF
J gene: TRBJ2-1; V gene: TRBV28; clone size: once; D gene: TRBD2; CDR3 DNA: TGTGCCAGCAGTTCCCCCGGGGGGATGGGACTAGCGGGAATTGAGCAGTTCTTC; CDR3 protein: CASSSPGGMGLAGIEQFF
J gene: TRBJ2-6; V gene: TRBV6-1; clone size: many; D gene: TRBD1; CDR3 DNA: TGTGCCAGCAGTCGTAAGGGACAGGGAGGAGGTGGGGCCAACGTCCTGACTTTC; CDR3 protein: CASSRKGQGGGGANVLTF
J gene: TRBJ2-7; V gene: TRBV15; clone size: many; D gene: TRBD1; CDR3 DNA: TGTGCCACCAGCAGAGATCGCAGGGGGCTAGAGCAGTACTTC; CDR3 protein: CATSRDRRGLEQYF
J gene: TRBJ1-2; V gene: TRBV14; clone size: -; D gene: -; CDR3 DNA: TGTGCCAGCAGCCCACCCCAATTAAAAACGGACGGCTACACCTTC; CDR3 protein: CASSPPQLKTDGYTF
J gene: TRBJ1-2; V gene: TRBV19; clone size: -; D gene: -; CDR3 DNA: TGTGCCAGTATCATATCCTCCTTAAACTATGGCTACACCTTC; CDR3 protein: CASIISSLNYGYTF